These 32 T cell receptor beta chains came from one sample sequenced in a study of blood T cell repertoires in COVID-19. The method was immunoSEQ multiplex PCR; TCRdb's version includes in-frame clones alone and lacks a portion of them. The sample has under 40,000 clones, under 90% seen once; the top ten hold less than 7%. Sequencing input: peripheral blood. The receptors derive from a human donor in a cohort sampled during active COVID-19.

This clone was picked up one time. The chain has TRBV6-4 and TRBJ1-2; D may be TRBD1 (5 bases). Per the germline V gene, CDR1 is MRHNA and CDR2 is SNTAGT. The CDR3 spans 13 residues. V was pared by 6 bases and J by 3 bases, with 11 bases between. The CDR3 DNA follows: TGTGCCAGCAGCCCGGGACTTCACTATGGCTACACCTTC. As protein: CASSPGLHYGYTF.

The chain has TRBV3-1 (or the pseudogene TRBV3-2) and TRBJ2-3, with TRBD2 as a possible D gene (5 bases). Looked up from germline, CDR1 is LGHDT and CDR2 is YNNKEL (reference sequence). The CDR3 runs to 15 residues. Trimming took 1 base from V and 1 from J, leaving 9 bases between them. This CDR3 is CASSQAGSRTDTQYF. CDR3 nucleotides: TGTGCCAGCAGCCAAGCGGGGAGCCGCACAGATACGCAGTATTTT.

The chain recombines TRBV4-3 with TRBJ1-2; no clear D. V was cut by 0 bases and J by 1 base, with 9 bases left in between. CDR3 length: 15 amino acids. Germline CDR1 is LGHNA and CDR2 is YSLEER. The CDR3 here is CASSQDRSYNYGYTF. In DNA, the CDR3 is TGCGCCAGCAGCCAAGATAGATCGTATAACTATGGCTACACCTTC.

The chain employs TRBV3-1 (or the pseudogene TRBV3-2) and TRBJ2-7; 9 bases line up with TRBD2. The germline V gene has CDR1 LGHDT and CDR2 YNNKEL (reference sequence). V dropped 4 bases and J dropped 2; count of bases not matched to a gene: 6. This CDR3 has 15 amino acids. CDR3 DNA sequence: TGTGCCAGCAGCCGTGGACTAGCGAACGCCTACGAGCAGTACTTC. As protein: CASSRGLANAYEQYF.

This chain connects TRBV7-2 to TRBJ2-1; D not certain. The CDR3 runs 12 residues. V dropped 5 bases and J dropped 5 bases, with 7 bases sitting between them. Germline V gene lookup returns CDR1 SGHTA and CDR2 FQGNSA. The CDR3 bases are TGTGCCAGCAGCCGCCGGGACAATGAGCAGTTCTTC. Amino acids: CASSRRDNEQFF.

This chain joins TRBV28 and TRBJ2-3; 8 nucleotides agree with TRBD1. The V gene end was trimmed by 6 bases and the J gene end by 0 bases; junction bases not matched to a gene: 8. This CDR3 has 16 amino acids. Per germline, CDR1 MDHEN and CDR2 SYDVKM. CDR3 coding DNA: TGTGCCAGCAGCGCTGACAGGGGCCCTAGCACAGATACGCAGTATTTT. Its protein is CASSADRGPSTDTQYF. Supplemented by reference TRBV28 and TRBJ2-3, the full variable domain reads DVKVTQSSRYLVKRTGEKVFLECVQDMDHENMFWYRQDPGLGLRLIYFSYDVKMKEKGDIPEGYSVSREKKERFSLILESASTNQTSMYLCASSADRGPSTDTQYFGPGTRLTVL.

The gene calls are TRBV7-9 and TRBJ2-7, with 9 bases matching TRBD1. Trimming removed 5 bases from V and 5 bases from J; junction bases left unmatched: 13. The CDR3 has 16 residues. The germline gives CDR1 SEHNR, CDR2 FQNEAQ (reference sequence). CDR3 DNA sequence: TGTGCCAGCAGCCCTCTGCCGGGACAGGGTCGCCACGAGCAGTACTTC. Its translation is CASSPLPGQGRHEQYF.

The chain is built from TRBV7-2 and TRBJ2-1; 8 bases fit TRBD2. Germline CDR1 SGHTA, CDR2 FQGNSA. V dropped 6 bases and J dropped 4; count of bases not matched to a gene: 8. The CDR3 contains 15 residues. The DNA for the CDR3 is TGTGCCAGCAGTCCACGGCGGGGGGAATACAATGAGCAGTTCTTC. It is translated as CASSPRRGEYNEQFF.

In its sample, this clone was seen once. V usage is TRBV21-1 and J usage is TRBJ1-1. TRBV21-1 has pseudogene status. The CDR3 runs 15 residues. CDR3 in amino acids: CASSKGPRTNTEAFF. DNA of the CDR3: TGTGCCAGCAGCAAAGGTCCCAGGACTAACACTGAAGCTTTCTTT.

This chain uses TRBV5-6 with TRBJ2-7, with D unclear. Germline V gene data show CDR1 as SGHDT and CDR2 as YYEEEE. CDR3 size: 15 residues. Deletions cut 0 bases from V and 1 base from J, with 11 bases between. This CDR3 reads CASSLAKTLSYEQYF. The CDR3 DNA sequence: TGTGCCAGCAGCTTGGCCAAAACTTTATCCTACGAGCAGTACTTC. Complete variable domain (other parts from reference TRBV5-6 and TRBJ2-7): DAGVTQSPTHLIKTRGQQVTLRCSPKSGHDTVSWYQQALGQGPQFIFQYYEEEERQRGNFPDRFSGHQFPNYSSELNVNALLLGDSALYLCASSLAKTLSYEQYFGPGTRLTVT.

V usage is TRBV11-3 and J usage is TRBJ2-7; maybe TRBD1 (6 bases). This CDR3 region has 15 residues. Germline V CDR1 and CDR2: SGHNT, YENEEA. Trimming pared 1 base from V and 2 bases from J, leaving 12 bases between. For the CDR3, the DNA is TGTGCCAGCAGCTTAGGATCGACAGGCCCCTACGAGCAGTACTTC. This sequence encodes CASSLGSTGPYEQYF. The full variable domain, in which reference TRBV11-3 and TRBJ2-7 provide the parts outside the CDR3, is EAGVVQSPRYKIIEKKQPVAFWCNPISGHNTLYWYLQNLGQGPELLIRYENEEAVDDSQLPKDRFSAERLKGVDSTLKIQPAELGDSAVYLCASSLGSTGPYEQYFGPGTRLTVT.

The rearrangement links TRBV12-5 to TRBJ2-3, with 8 bases matching TRBD1. The V segment lost 5 bases and the J segment 2 bases; nucleotides outside the gene matches: 9. Germline loops: CDR1 LGHNT, CDR2 FRNRAP. CDR3 length: 16 amino acids. The CDR3 sequence is CASGPGAGGHTDTQYF. CDR3 DNA sequence: TGTGCTAGTGGTCCGGGCGCAGGGGGCCACACAGATACGCAGTATTTT.

The V gene is TRBV4-1, the J gene TRBJ2-2; 7 bases fit TRBD2. From germline, CDR1 is MGHRA and CDR2 YSYEKL. V lost 1 base, J lost 1 base, and 3 bases stayed unmatched. The CDR3 sequence is 16 residues long. CDR3 sequence (DNA): TGCGCCAGCAGCCAAGGGCTAGCGGTGAACACCGGGGAGCTGTTTTTT. It encodes CASSQGLAVNTGELFF.

J is TRBJ2-3 and V is TRBV11-2; 9 bases map to TRBD2. CDR1 SGHAT and CDR2 FQNNGV come from the germline V gene. The CDR3 totals 15 residues. V dropped 4 bases and J dropped 3; count of bases not matched to a gene: 5. CDR3 sequence: CASSSRAGGTDTQYF. Written as DNA, the CDR3 is TGTGCCAGCAGCTCGAGAGCGGGGGGAACAGATACGCAGTATTTT.

The J gene is TRBJ1-2, the V gene TRBV5-1; 11 bases are a match to TRBD1. CDR3 length: 14 amino acids. The ends lost 4 bases at V and 5 bases at J; junction bases unmatched: 4. Germline V CDR1 and CDR2: SGHRS, YFSETQ. CDR3 nucleotides: TGCGCCAGCAGCGTGGGACAGGGGGAGTATGGCTACACCTTC. Protein: CASSVGQGEYGYTF. The variable domain in full, with the rest retrieved from reference TRBV5-1 and TRBJ1-2, is KAGVTQTPRYLIKTRGQQVTLSCSPISGHRSVSWYQQTPGQGLQFLFEYFSETQRNKGNFPGRFSGRQFSNSRSEMNVSTLELGDSALYLCASSVGQGEYGYTFGSGTRLTVV.

The chain has TRBV18 and TRBJ1-1, with D uncertain. The V and J ends lost 2 bases and 1 base respectively, with 17 bases between them. The CDR3 sequence is 17 residues long. Germline V gene data show CDR1 as KGHSH and CDR2 as LQKENI. The CDR3 nucleotides read TGTGCCAGCTCACCAAGTCTGCAGGCCATGAGGAACACTGAAGCTTTCTTT. As protein: CASSPSLQAMRNTEAFF.

V gene TRBV6-2 or TRBV6-3 combines with J gene TRBJ2-1; TRBD1 aligns across 11 bases. The CDR3 is made up of 14 amino acids. In germline, CDR1 is MNHEY, CDR2 SVGEGT. Trimming at V came to 4 bases and at J to 4 bases, leaving 0 bases not matched to a gene. In DNA form, the CDR3 reads TGTGCCAGCAGTTGGGACAGGGGGTACAATGAGCAGTTCTTC. This sequence encodes CASSWDRGYNEQFF.

The chain is built from TRBV4-3 and TRBJ2-3, with TRBD2 matching 10 bases. This CDR3 is 17 amino acids long. In germline, CDR1 is LGHNA, CDR2 YSLEER. The V gene end was trimmed by 0 bases and the J gene end by 7 bases; junction bases not matched to a gene: 10. The CDR3 region has the DNA TGCGCCAGCAGCCAAGATCTGCCTAGCGGGAGTATTAATACGCAGTATTTT. Translation gives CASSQDLPSGSINTQYF.

The CDR3 DNA reads as TGTGCCAGCTCGAGGGAGAGCAACACCGGGGAGCTGTTTTTT. Its translation: CASSRESNTGELFF. This chain connects TRBV7-2 to TRBJ2-2, with D maybe TRBD2 (5 bases). Per germline, CDR1 SGHTA and CDR2 FQGNSA. The V and J ends lost 8 bases and 2 bases respectively, with 12 bases between them. There are 14 residues in the CDR3.

V and J are TRBV27 and TRBJ2-7; no clear D. The CDR3 covers 13 residues. The V gene's germline CDR1 is MNHEY and CDR2 SMNVEV (reference sequence). Trimming removed 6 bases at V and 2 bases at J, with 11 bases between. This CDR3 is CASSAAYPYEQYF. The DNA of the CDR3 is TGTGCCAGCAGCGCGGCGTACCCCTACGAGCAGTACTTC.

The rearrangement uses TRBV24-1 and TRBJ2-7; 10 nucleotides align to TRBD1. Trimming removed 12 bases from V and 7 bases from J; junction bases left unmatched: 14. CDR1 and CDR2 (germline): KGHDR, SFDVKD. CDR3 length: 14 residues. CDR3 sequence (DNA): TGTGCCCTCCCACGGACAGGGGGGCACGAGGAGCAGTACTTC. Protein sequence: CALPRTGGHEEQYF.

In this sample, this clone turned up a few times. The V and J genes are TRBV27 and TRBJ2-5; tentatively, D is TRBD2 (5 bases). V was cut by 4 bases and J by 1 base, with 10 bases left in between. The germline CDR1 and CDR2 sequences are MNHEY and SMNVEV (reference sequence). The CDR3 sequence is 14 residues long. CDR3 DNA: TGTGCCAGCAGTTGGAATAGCGTCCAAGAGACCCAGTACTTC. Translation: CASSWNSVQETQYF.

The V call is TRBV4-3, the J call TRBJ2-6, with 7 bases lining up with TRBD1. Germline values: CDR1 LGHNA, CDR2 YSLEER. Losses at the gene ends were 2 bases for V and 0 bases for J; bases not matched to a gene: 16. The CDR3 extends over 21 amino acids. The CDR3 reads CASSQNIIGDRVFSGANVLTF. In DNA form, the CDR3 reads TGCGCCAGCAGCCAAAATATCATCGGGGACAGAGTTTTCTCTGGGGCCAACGTCCTGACTTTC.

This clone was seen a single time. The chain links TRBV9 to TRBJ2-2; 12 bases are a match to TRBD2. The V and J ends lost 1 base and 0 bases, in that order; junction bases with no gene match: 7. The V gene's germline CDR1 is SGDLS and CDR2 YYNGEE. The CDR3 is 19 amino acids. CDR3 DNA sequence: TGTGCCAGCAGCGTAAAGCCTAGCGGGAGGGCCTCGAACACCGGGGAGCTGTTTTTT. The encoded protein is CASSVKPSGRASNTGELFF.

This chain links TRBV10-1 with TRBJ1-1; 9 nucleotides align to TRBD1. J was trimmed by 0 bases and V by 8 bases; bases with no gene match: 1. Per germline, CDR1 WNHNN and CDR2 SYGVQD (reference sequence). The CDR3 extends over 13 amino acids. The CDR3 DNA is TGCGCCAGCGGGACAGGGATGAACACTGAAGCTTTCTTT. Its translation: CASGTGMNTEAFF.

The chain recombines TRBV5-6 with TRBJ2-1; the D gene is possibly TRBD2 (5 bases). The CDR3 extends over 15 amino acids. Germline CDR1 reads SGHDT; CDR2 reads YYEEEE. The V end lost 0 bases, the J end lost 2 bases, and 9 bases lay between the germline ends. The CDR3 loop reads CASSLAAAAYNEQFF. The CDR3 bases are TGTGCCAGCAGCTTGGCAGCGGCGGCCTACAATGAGCAGTTCTTC. The full variable domain, in which reference TRBV5-6 and TRBJ2-1 provide the parts outside the CDR3, is DAGVTQSPTHLIKTRGQQVTLRCSPKSGHDTVSWYQQALGQGPQFIFQYYEEEERQRGNFPDRFSGHQFPNYSSELNVNALLLGDSALYLCASSLAAAAYNEQFFGPGTRLTVL.

The genes are TRBV19 and TRBJ2-5; 11 bases fit TRBD2. The length of the CDR3 is 15 residues. Germline CDR1 reads LNHDA; CDR2 reads SQIVND (reference sequence). Trimming removed 5 bases from V and 5 bases from J; junction bases left unmatched: 7. CDR3 coding DNA: TGTGCCAGTAGTTTTAGCGGGAGGGCCGATGAGACCCAGTACTTC. Translated, it gives CASSFSGRADETQYF.

This clone was detected once. The V and J genes are TRBV7-9 and TRBJ2-2; D may be TRBD1 (6 bases). This CDR3 comprises 13 residues. Trimming removed 3 bases at V and 6 bases at J, with 8 bases between. Germline V gene sequence: CDR1 SEHNR, CDR2 FQNEAQ (reference sequence). CDR3 in amino acids: CASSLDSAGELFF. In DNA, the CDR3 is TGTGCCAGCAGCTTGGACAGCGCCGGGGAGCTGTTTTTT.

This clone was counted a single time. The chain has TRBV5-1 and TRBJ1-1; 12 bases align to TRBD1. Germline CDR1 reads SGHRS; CDR2 reads YFSETQ. J was trimmed by 1 base and V by 3 bases; bases with no gene match: 7. The CDR3 extends over 17 amino acids. CDR3 residues: CASSSGTGGAGNTEAFF. The CDR3 region has the DNA TGCGCCAGCAGCTCCGGGACAGGGGGCGCCGGGAACACTGAAGCTTTCTTT.

V gene TRBV27 combines with J gene TRBJ2-7, with 15 positions matching TRBD2. The germline V gene has CDR1 MNHEY and CDR2 SMNVEV (reference sequence). The V gene end was trimmed by 6 bases and the J gene end by 4 bases; junction bases not matched to a gene: 13. The CDR3 contains 18 residues. In DNA form, the CDR3 reads TGTGCCAGCAGCTCCGGGACTAGCGGGAGGCTGGTACGTTACGAGCAGTACTTC. Amino acids: CASSSGTSGRLVRYEQYF.

The V call is TRBV6-2 or TRBV6-3, the J call TRBJ2-5, with a tentative D call TRBD1 (7 bases). The V end lost 2 bases, the J end lost 2 bases, and 21 bases lay between the germline ends. The length of the CDR3 is 18 residues. The germline gives CDR1 MNHEY, CDR2 SVGEGT. CDR3 sequence reads: CASSYTEGGRTGQETQYF. The DNA for the CDR3 is TGTGCCAGCAGTTACACGGAGGGGGGTCGGACAGGTCAAGAGACCCAGTACTTC.

The rearrangement links TRBV6-5 to TRBJ2-7; 7 positions agree with TRBD1. There are 14 residues in the CDR3. J was trimmed by 3 bases and V by 2 bases; bases with no gene match: 4. In germline, CDR1 is MNHEY, CDR2 SVGAGI. The CDR3 reads CASSYGQGVYEQYF. DNA for the CDR3: TGTGCCAGCAGTTACGGGCAGGGGGTCTACGAGCAGTACTTC.